This T cell receptor (beta chain) was found in a study of technical replicates of blood from several donors. This CDR3 has 14 residues. CDR1 is SGHRS and CDR2 is YFSETQ in the germline V gene. The V end lost 4 bases, the J end lost 3 bases, and 10 bases lay between the germline ends. Profiling relied on immunoSEQ multiplex PCR, and the TCRdb table lists in-frame clones only, not all of them. The sample consists of about 60,000 clones, about 86% of them appearing once. The chain combines TRBV5-1 with TRBJ2-2; D may be TRBD1 (5 bases). This sequence was found in a human donor in good health. Some clones in this sample may be carry-over from other donors' samples. Source material: PBMCs. The CDR3: CASSKTVDTGELFF. The CDR3 coding sequence is TGCGCCAGCAGCAAGACAGTAGACACCGGGGAGCTGTTTTTT. The full variable domain, in which reference TRBV5-1 and TRBJ2-2 provide the parts outside the CDR3, is KAGVTQTPRYLIKTRGQQVTLSCSPISGHRSVSWYQQTPGQGLQFLFEYFSETQRNKGNFPGRFSGRQFSNSRSEMNVSTLELGDSALYLCASSKTVDTGELFFGEGSRLTVL.